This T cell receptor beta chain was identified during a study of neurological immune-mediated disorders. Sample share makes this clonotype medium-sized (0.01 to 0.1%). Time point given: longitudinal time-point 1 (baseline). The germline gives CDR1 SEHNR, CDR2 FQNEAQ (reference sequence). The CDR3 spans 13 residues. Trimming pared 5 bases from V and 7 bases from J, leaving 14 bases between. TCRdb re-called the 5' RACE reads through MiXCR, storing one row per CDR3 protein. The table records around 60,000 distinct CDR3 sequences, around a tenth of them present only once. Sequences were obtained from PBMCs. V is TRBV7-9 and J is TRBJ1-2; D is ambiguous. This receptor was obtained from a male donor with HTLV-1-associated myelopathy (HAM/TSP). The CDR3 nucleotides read TGTGCCAGCAGCGCAAACACGGAAAGTGGCTACACCTTC. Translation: CASSANTESGYTF.